This T cell receptor beta chain was sequenced for a study of cytomegalovirus exposure and HLA in healthy donors. Overall study results and limits: The investigators catalogued 150 or so TCR beta chains as cytomegalovirus-associated.

A note on this clone: The antigen is undetermined.

CDR3 length: 16 amino acids. Sequencing was performed with immunoSEQ multiplex PCR; in TCRdb, only in-frame clones are kept and a portion is missing. The data show 150,000 to 200,000 clones, with roughly 86% seen just once and roughly 1.5% held by the top ten. This TCR was sampled from a woman under 30 in good health and CMV-seronegative. The sample comprised PBMCs. The genes are TRBV21-1 and TRBJ1-5. TRBV21-1 is given as a pseudogene. CDR3 in DNA: TGTGCCAGCAGCAATCGAAGGAGGGATAGCAATCAGCCCCAGCATTTT. Encoded protein: CASSNRRRDSNQPQHF.